This T cell receptor beta chain was identified in a study of radiation and T cells in renal cell carcinoma. Time point described: blood 2 weeks post-SBRT. Indicated treatment: 15 Gy SBRT to primary tumor, nephrectomy 4 weeks later. After SBRT, blood was collected at 2 and 4 weeks, plus baseline. V gave up 5 bases and J gave up 4 bases, with 15 bases separating them. This CDR3 region has 15 residues. Germline CDR1 and CDR2: MNHEY and SVGAGI. Method: immunoSEQ multiplex PCR; TCRdb's copy keeps in-frame clones and lacks some. In the table there are roughly 140,000 clones, roughly 87% of which are singletons. Study-level results: Top tumor clonotypes rose in blood 2 weeks post-radiation, then contracted.

Concerning this clone itself: Its antigen is unknown.

The gene calls are TRBV6-5 and TRBJ1-5; no reliable D call. The TCR was taken from a woman between 45 and 60 years old with renal cell carcinoma. The sample was blood, taken from a patient whose treatment included radiotherapy and nephrectomy. CDR3 in DNA: TGTGCCAGCAGTCACCTTGGGGAGATTAATCAGCCCCAGCATTTT. It encodes CASSHLGEINQPQHF.